This record concerns one T cell receptor beta chain sequence. No antigen is known for it. The assay was immunoSEQ multiplex PCR, and TCRdb's table has in-frame clones only and misses some. The sample lists tens of thousands of clones; around 90% were seen once. These data are taken from a study of OX40 agonist ivuxolimab in advanced cancers. Study-wide background: The mean age was roughly 60 years, ranging from about 20 to 90, with around four fifths of participants male.

Overall study findings and caveats: The antigen specificity of the peripheral T cells (those that were expanded) was not determined. There were, on average, more expanded clones in CD8+ T cells than in CD4+.

The TCR sequence derives from an adult with an advanced solid tumor such as melanoma, head and neck, liver or kidney cancer. The material was CD4+ or CD8+ T cells sorted from blood, obtained in a trial of the OX40 agonist ivuxolimab.

The DNA of the CDR3 is TGTGCCAGCAGCTTAACTGCAGGGGTGAACACTGAAGCTTTCTTT. This gives the protein CASSLTAGVNTEAFF. This sequence joins TRBV7-2 and TRBJ1-1; possible D gene TRBD1, 6 bases. The CDR3 is made up of 15 amino acids. V lost 2 bases and J lost 0, with 10 bases in between. CDR1 and CDR2 from the germline V gene are SGHTA and FQGNSA.